This is a list of T cell receptor beta chains from one sample in a study of T cell responses to AZD1222 COVID-19 vaccine. The repertoire was sequenced with immunoSEQ multiplex PCR; TCRdb's copy has only in-frame clones and lacks some. The profile shows approximately 130,000 clones, roughly 90% of them singletons. The specimen comprised peripheral blood, sampled on day 0 of AZD1222 vaccination. These receptors all stem from an adult in good health. CDR3s include the opening cysteine and the closing phenylalanine or tryptophan. A D gene is named only where the DNA matches it firmly. Clone size appears in some rows only: once, few, many, or a class for an expanded clone.

J gene | clone size | V gene | D gene | CDR3 DNA | CDR3 protein
TRBJ1-2 | NA | TRBV6-5 | TRBD1 | TGTGCCAGCAGCGCCTGGACAGGGCTGACTGGCTACACCTTC | CASSAWTGLTGYTF
TRBJ1-2 | NA | TRBV28 | NA | TGTGCCAGCACCTACCTTGGGGGGATGGGCTACACCTTC | CASTYLGGMGYTF
TRBJ1-2 | NA | TRBV27 | NA | TGTGCCAGCAGGAGGGTAATGGACTATGGCTACACCTTC | CASRRVMDYGYTF
TRBJ2-2 | NA | TRBV29-1 | NA | TGCAGCGTTGAGTGGGGGCCAGGGGAGCTGTTTTTT | CSVEWGPGELFF
TRBJ2-2 | NA | TRBV16 | NA | TGTGCCAGCAGCCAAGGACAGTACACCGGGGAGCTGTTTTTT | CASSQGQYTGELFF
TRBJ1-2 | NA | TRBV18 | NA | TGTGCCAGCTCACCACAACGGGGAACCTCAGCTAACTATGGCTACACCTTC | CASSPQRGTSANYGYTF
TRBJ2-5 | NA | TRBV28 | NA | TGTGCCAGCAGCATGGTGGGGGGCCAAGAGACCCAGTACTTC | CASSMVGGQETQYF
TRBJ2-6 | NA | TRBV18 | NA | TGTGCCAGCTCACAACCTGGAGGGGCCCCCTCTGGGGCCAACGTCCTGACTTTC | CASSQPGGAPSGANVLTF
TRBJ2-7 | NA | TRBV28 | NA | TGTGCCAGCAGTTTCCCACAGGGCTACGAGCAGTACTTC | CASSFPQGYEQYF
TRBJ1-6 | NA | TRBV7-8 | NA | TGTGCCAGCAGCTTAGACGGTAGAGGCTTTTCACCCCTCCACTTT | CASSLDGRGFSPLHF
TRBJ2-5 | NA | TRBV5-1 | NA | TGCGCCAGCCTTGAGGGTCAGGGAGAGACCCAGTACTTC | CASLEGQGETQYF
TRBJ2-7 | NA | TRBV2 | NA | TGTGCCAGCAGTGAGTGTAAATCGTGCGAGCAGTACTTC | CASSECKSCEQYF
TRBJ2-3 | NA | TRBV15 | TRBD2 | TGTGCCACCAGCAGAGATCTGGGAGGGACGACGCAGTATTTT | CATSRDLGGTTQYF
TRBJ1-1 | NA | TRBV5-6 | NA | TGTGCCAGCAGCTCAGGACAGCTGAACACTGAAGCTTTCTTT | CASSSGQLNTEAFF
TRBJ2-2 | once | TRBV29-1 | NA | TGCAGCGTTGAAAAGGGTTCGAACACCGGGGAGCTGTTTTTT | CSVEKGSNTGELFF
TRBJ2-7 | few | TRBV29-1 | NA | TGCAGCGTGGAGGACGCGACAGAAGCCTACGAGCAGTACTTC | CSVEDATEAYEQYF
TRBJ2-2 | few | TRBV20-1 | NA | TGCAGTGCTAGTAAGACAGCGAACACCGGGGAGCTGTTTTTT | CSASKTANTGELFF
TRBJ2-5 | NA | TRBV7-7 | NA | TGTGCTAGCAGCTTAACGACCTCGCGTGCTGATGGGGAGACCCAGTACTTC | CASSLTTSRADGETQYF
TRBJ1-2 | NA | TRBV5-6 | TRBD1 | TGTGCCAGCAGCGGCAGACAGGGGACTTTCTATGGCTACACCTTC | CASSGRQGTFYGYTF
TRBJ1-1 | NA | TRBV7-3 | NA | TGTGCCAGCAGCTTAACGCGGGGCTCGAACACTGAAGCTTTCTTT | CASSLTRGSNTEAFF
TRBJ2-1 | NA | TRBV4-1 | NA | TGCGCCAGCAGCAGGGCGTCCTACAATGAGCAGTTCTTC | CASSRASYNEQFF
TRBJ2-5 | NA | TRBV29-1 | TRBD2 | TGCAGCGTTGAAGAGGGAACTAGCGGGAAGCCGAGCAGTCAGGAGACCCAGTACTTC | CSVEEGTSGKPSSQETQYF
TRBJ1-3 | NA | TRBV19 | TRBD1 | TGTGCCAGTAGTCCCCCGACAGGGTCCTCTGGAAACACCATATATTTT | CASSPPTGSSGNTIYF